This T cell receptor (beta chain) was identified in a study of shared clonotypes between healthy human individuals. In the case of this clone: Additional DNA sequences in this sample encode the identical CDR3.

Germline V gives CDR1 LNHDA, CDR2 SQIVND (reference sequence). V shed 1 base, J shed 0 bases, and the junction held 2 bases outside the gene matches. The CDR3 covers 16 residues. Sequenced by immunoSEQ multiplex PCR; TCRdb stores in-frame clones only, minus some. The sample lists 2,500,000 or so clones, about nine tenths occurring once. The V and J genes are TRBV19 and TRBJ2-1; 8 bases are a match to TRBD1. The TCR comes from a man between 18 and 35 years old in good health. Some clones in this sample may be carry-over from other donors' samples. Sequenced material: naive CD4+ T cells from PBMCs. Sample subset: CD45RA+ positively selected. CDR3 sequence (DNA): TGTGCCAGTAGTATAGGGACAGGGAGCTCCTACAATGAGCAGTTCTTC. The encoded protein is CASSIGTGSSYNEQFF.